This T cell receptor beta chain was recovered during a study of early T cells in non-severe SARS-CoV-2 infection. Study context: The sequenced material was bulk RNA from unsorted whole blood, and its chains were unpaired. General study results and limits: Matching with VDJdb favored anti-spike CD8 responses (missing private and CD4 specificities).

The germline CDR1 and CDR2 sequences are SEHNR and FQNEAQ (reference sequence). V shed 5 bases and J shed 2 bases, with 13 bases lying between them. The CDR3 totals 15 residues. Unique molecular identifiers tagged individual cDNA molecules. TCRdb recomputed calls from the 5' RACE reads with MiXCR, one row per CDR3 protein. The table records 60,000 to 65,000 distinct CDR3 sequences, approximately 8.8% of them present only once. Comment on this clonotype: No antigen is known for it.

This chain joins TRBV7-9 and TRBJ2-1, with TRBD2 as a possible D gene (6 bases). The sequence came from an adult who was a healthcare worker with PCR-confirmed SARS-CoV-2 infection or an uninfected control (not recorded which). The sample in question was whole blood, obtained at baseline. The chain's CDR3 is CASSGSGAPYNEQFF. CDR3 nucleotide sequence: TGTGCCAGCAGCGGATCGGGAGCACCCTACAATGAGCAGTTCTTC.